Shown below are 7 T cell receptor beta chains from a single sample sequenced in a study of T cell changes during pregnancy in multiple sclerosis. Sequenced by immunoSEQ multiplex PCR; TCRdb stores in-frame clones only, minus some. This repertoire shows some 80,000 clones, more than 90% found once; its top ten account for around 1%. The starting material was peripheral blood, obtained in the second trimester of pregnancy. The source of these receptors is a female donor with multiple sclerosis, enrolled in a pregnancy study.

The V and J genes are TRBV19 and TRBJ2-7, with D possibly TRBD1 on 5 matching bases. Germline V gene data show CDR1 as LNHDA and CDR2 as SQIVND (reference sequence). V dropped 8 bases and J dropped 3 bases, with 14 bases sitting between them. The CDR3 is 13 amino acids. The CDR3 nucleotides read TGTGCCAGTGGATTCCTAGACAGCTACGAGCAGTACTTC. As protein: CASGFLDSYEQYF.

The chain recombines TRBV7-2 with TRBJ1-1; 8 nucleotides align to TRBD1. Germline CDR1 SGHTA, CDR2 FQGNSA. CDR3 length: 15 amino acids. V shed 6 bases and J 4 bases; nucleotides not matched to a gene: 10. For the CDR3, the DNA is TGTGCCAGCAGACCTAAACAGGGGGTGAGCACTGAAGCTTTCTTT. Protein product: CASRPKQGVSTEAFF.

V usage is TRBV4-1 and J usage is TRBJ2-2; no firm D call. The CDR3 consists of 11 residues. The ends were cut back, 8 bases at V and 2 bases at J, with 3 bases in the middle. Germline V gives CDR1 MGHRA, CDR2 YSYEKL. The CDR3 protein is CASYNTGELFF. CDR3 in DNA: TGCGCCAGCTATAACACCGGGGAGCTGTTTTTT.

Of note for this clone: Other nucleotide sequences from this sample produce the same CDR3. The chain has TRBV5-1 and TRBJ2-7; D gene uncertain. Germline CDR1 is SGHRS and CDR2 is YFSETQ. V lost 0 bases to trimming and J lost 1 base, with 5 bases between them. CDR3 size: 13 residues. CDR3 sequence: CASSLARSYEQYF. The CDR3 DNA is TGCGCCAGCAGCTTGGCGCGGTCCTACGAGCAGTACTTC.

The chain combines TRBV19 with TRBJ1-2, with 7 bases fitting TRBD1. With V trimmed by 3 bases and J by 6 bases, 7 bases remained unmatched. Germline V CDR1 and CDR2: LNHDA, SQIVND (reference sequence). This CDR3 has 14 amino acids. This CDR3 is CASSIGQALHGYTF. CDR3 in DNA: TGTGCCAGTAGTATCGGACAGGCCCTCCATGGCTACACCTTC. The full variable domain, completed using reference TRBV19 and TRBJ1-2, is DGGITQSPKYLFRKEGQNVTLSCEQNLNHDAMYWYRQDPGQGLRLIYYSQIVNDFQKGDIAEGYSVSREKKESFPLTVTSAQKNPTAFYLCASSIGQALHGYTFGSGTRLTVV.

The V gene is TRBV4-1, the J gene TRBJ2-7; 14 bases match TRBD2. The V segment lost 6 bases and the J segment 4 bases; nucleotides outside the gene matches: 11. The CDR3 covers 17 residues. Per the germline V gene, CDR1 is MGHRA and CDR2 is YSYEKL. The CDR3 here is CASSQRGTSGSVYEQYF. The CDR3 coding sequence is TGCGCCAGCAGTCAAAGGGGGACTAGCGGGAGTGTATACGAGCAGTACTTC.

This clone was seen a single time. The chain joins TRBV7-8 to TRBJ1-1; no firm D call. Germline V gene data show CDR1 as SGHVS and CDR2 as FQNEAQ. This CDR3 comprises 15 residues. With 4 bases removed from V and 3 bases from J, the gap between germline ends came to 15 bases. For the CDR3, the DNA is TGTGCCAGCAGCTCAGTCGGGTTAGGAGACACTGAAGCTTTCTTT. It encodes CASSSVGLGDTEAFF.